This T cell receptor (beta chain) comes out of a study of blood T cell repertoires in COVID-19. About the research overall: Researchers got acute and convalescent COVID-19 samples from the United States, Italy and Spain. T cells, B-cell-depleted T cells, or PBMCs provided the cDNA or gDNA that served as material.

In the study's own analysis: Amplification from reference gene primers served as the basis for estimated nucleated cell counts. Only in-frame clones appear in the TCRdb table, and some are missing; sequencing was by immunoSEQ multiplex PCR. V and J calls and clone size are given by that table; D and trimming were obtained from the DNA. The sample lists about 310,000 clones, more than 85% occurring once. V shed 0 bases and J 3 bases; nucleotides not matched to a gene: 11. The length of the CDR3 is 18 residues. Germline V gene data show CDR1 as LGHNA and CDR2 as YSLEER. The receptor's source is a man in his sixties or seventies with acute or convalescent COVID-19. The sample was peripheral blood. V and J are TRBV4-3 and TRBJ2-1; TRBD2 aligns across 7 bases. CDR3 DNA sequence: TGCGCCAGCAGCCAAGATCTCCCGCGGGGGACTGGCTACAATGAGCAGTTCTTC. The encoded protein is CASSQDLPRGTGYNEQFF.